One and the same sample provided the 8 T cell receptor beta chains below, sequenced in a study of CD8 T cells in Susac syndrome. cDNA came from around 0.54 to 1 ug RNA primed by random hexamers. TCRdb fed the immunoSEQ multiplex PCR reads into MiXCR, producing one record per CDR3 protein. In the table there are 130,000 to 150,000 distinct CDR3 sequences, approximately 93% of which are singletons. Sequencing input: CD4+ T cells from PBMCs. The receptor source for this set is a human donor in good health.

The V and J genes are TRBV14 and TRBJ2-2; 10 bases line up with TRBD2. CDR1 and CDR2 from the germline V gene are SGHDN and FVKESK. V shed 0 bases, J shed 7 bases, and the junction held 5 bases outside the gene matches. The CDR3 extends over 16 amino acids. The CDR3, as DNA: TGTGCCAGCAGCCAAGATCTAGCGGGAGTTGGCGGGGAGCTGTTTTTT. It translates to CASSQDLAGVGGELFF.

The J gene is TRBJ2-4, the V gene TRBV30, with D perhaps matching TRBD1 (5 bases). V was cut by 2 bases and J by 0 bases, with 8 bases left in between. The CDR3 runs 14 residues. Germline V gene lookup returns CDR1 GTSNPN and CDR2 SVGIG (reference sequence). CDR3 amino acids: CAWSPGLAKNIQYF. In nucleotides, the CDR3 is TGTGCCTGGAGTCCAGGGTTAGCCAAAAACATTCAGTACTTC.

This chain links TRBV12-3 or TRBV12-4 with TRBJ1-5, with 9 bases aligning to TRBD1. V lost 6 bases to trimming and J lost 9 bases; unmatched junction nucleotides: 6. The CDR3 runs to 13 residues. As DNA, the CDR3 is TGTGCCAGCAGGGGACAGGGAGAAGGGCCCCAGCATTTT. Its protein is CASRGQGEGPQHF.

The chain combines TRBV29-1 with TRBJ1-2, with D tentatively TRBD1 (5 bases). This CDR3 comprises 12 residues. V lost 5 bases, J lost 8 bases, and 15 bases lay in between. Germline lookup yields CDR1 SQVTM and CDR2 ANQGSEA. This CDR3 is CSVSGQGSGYTF. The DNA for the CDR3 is TGCAGCGTTTCAGGACAAGGCTCCGGCTACACCTTC.

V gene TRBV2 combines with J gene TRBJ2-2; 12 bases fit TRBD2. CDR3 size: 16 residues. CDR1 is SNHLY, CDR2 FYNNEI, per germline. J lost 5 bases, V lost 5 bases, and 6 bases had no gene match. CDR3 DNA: TGTGCCAGCAGTTCTAGCGGGAGGGCCGGAACCGGGGAGCTGTTTTTT. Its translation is CASSSSGRAGTGELFF. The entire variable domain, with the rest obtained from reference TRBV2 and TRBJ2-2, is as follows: EPEVTQTPSHQVTQMGQEVILRCVPISNHLYFYWYRQILGQKVEFLVSFYNNEISEKSEIFDDQFSVERPDGSNFTLKIRSTKLEDSAMYFCASSSSGRAGTGELFFGEGSRLTVL.

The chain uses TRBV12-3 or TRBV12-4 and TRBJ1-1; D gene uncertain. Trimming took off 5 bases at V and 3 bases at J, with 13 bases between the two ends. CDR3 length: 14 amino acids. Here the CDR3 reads CASSHRRLYTEAFF. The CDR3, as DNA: TGTGCCAGCAGTCATAGGAGGTTATACACTGAAGCTTTCTTT.

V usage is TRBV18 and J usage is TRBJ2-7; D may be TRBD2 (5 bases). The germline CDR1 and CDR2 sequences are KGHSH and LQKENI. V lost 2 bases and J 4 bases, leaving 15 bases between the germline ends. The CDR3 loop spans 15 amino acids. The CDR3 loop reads CASSPGVREPYEQYF. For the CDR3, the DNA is TGTGCCAGCTCACCAGGGGTAAGGGAGCCTTACGAGCAGTACTTC. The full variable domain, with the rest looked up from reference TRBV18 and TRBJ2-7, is NAGVMQNPRHLVRRRGQEARLRCSPMKGHSHVYWYRQLPEEGLKFMVYLQKENIIDESGMPKERFSAEFPKEGPSILRIQQVVRGDSAAYFCASSPGVREPYEQYFGPGTRLTVT.

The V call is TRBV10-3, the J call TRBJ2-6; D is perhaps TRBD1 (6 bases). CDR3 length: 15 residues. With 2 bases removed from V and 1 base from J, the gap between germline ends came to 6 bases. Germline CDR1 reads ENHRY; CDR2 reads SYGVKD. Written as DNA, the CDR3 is TGTGCCATCAGTGAGGGACAGTCTGGGGCCAACGTCCTGACTTTC. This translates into CAISEGQSGANVLTF.